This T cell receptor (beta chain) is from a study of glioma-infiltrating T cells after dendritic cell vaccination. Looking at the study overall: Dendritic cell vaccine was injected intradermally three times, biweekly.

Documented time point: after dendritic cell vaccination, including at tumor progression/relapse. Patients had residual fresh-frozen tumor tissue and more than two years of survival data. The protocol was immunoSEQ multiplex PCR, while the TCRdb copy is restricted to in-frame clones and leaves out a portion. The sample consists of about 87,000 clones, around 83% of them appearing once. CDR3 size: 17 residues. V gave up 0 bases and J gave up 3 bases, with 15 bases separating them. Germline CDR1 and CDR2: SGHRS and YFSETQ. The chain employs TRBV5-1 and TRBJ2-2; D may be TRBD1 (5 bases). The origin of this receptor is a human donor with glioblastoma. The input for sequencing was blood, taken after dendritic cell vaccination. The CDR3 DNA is TGCGCCAGCAGCTTGGGGACATTCTCAACACACACCGGGGAGCTGTTTTTT. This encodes CASSLGTFSTHTGELFF.